A selection of T cell receptor beta chains follows, all from one sample in a study of blood T cell repertoires in COVID-19. Sequencing was performed with immunoSEQ multiplex PCR; in TCRdb, only in-frame clones are kept and a portion is missing. This table holds 200,000 to 250,000 clones, around 80% found once. The sequenced sample was peripheral blood. The receptors were sampled from an elderly woman with COVID-19, enrolled during active disease. The CDR3 runs from the conserved cysteine through the conserved F or W. The D gene is left open where the match is weak. Clone size, where shown, is once, few, many, or a class for clones that have expanded.

D,V,size,length,J,CDR3,DNA
TRBD2,TRBV3-1/TRBV3-2,-,17,TRBJ2-5,CASSRTGRSGRRETQYF,TGTGCCAGCAGCAGGACAGGACGTAGCGGGAGGCGGGAGACCCAGTACTTC
-,TRBV5-4,-,15,TRBJ2-6,CASSLDFSGANVLTF,TGTGCCAGCAGCTTGGACTTCTCTGGGGCCAACGTCCTGACTTTC
-,TRBV5-1,-,15,TRBJ2-7,CASSLDPRGSYEQYF,TGCGCCAGCAGCTTGGACCCCCGGGGGAGCTACGAGCAGTACTTC
-,TRBV6-5,-,14,TRBJ1-1,CASSYKGGRTEAFF,TGTGCCAGCAGTTACAAGGGAGGCCGGACTGAAGCTTTCTTT
TRBD1,TRBV6-5,-,15,TRBJ1-2,CAIRPATGGRRGYTF,TGTGCCATCAGACCAGCGACAGGGGGCAGGAGGGGCTACACCTTC
-,TRBV7-2,-,10,TRBJ1-4,CARSGEKLFF,TGTGCCAGGTCCGGTGAAAAACTGTTTTTT
-,TRBV28,few,15,TRBJ1-3,CASSQVGGSGNTIYF,TGTGCCAGCAGTCAGGTTGGTGGCTCTGGAAACACCATATATTTT
-,TRBV5-6,-,15,TRBJ1-1,CASSLGGGLGTEAFF,TGTGCCAGCAGCTTGGGAGGGGGTTTGGGCACTGAAGCTTTCTTT
TRBD2,TRBV5-1,-,15,TRBJ2-1,CASSSTSGPYNEQFF,TGCGCCAGCAGCTCCACTAGCGGACCCTACAATGAGCAGTTCTTC
-,TRBV5-1,-,13,TRBJ2-7,CASSTSGSYEQYF,TGCGCCAGCAGCACCTCGGGCTCCTACGAGCAGTACTTC
-,TRBV3-1/TRBV3-2,once,12,TRBJ2-7,CASSSPGSEQYF,TGTGCCAGCAGCTCTCCTGGCTCCGAGCAGTACTTC
TRBD1,TRBV6-2/TRBV6-3,once,18,TRBJ1-5,CASSYPIGGQGANQPQHF,TGTGCCAGCAGTTACCCAATAGGGGGACAGGGGGCGAATCAGCCCCAGCATTTT
-,TRBV11-2,-,13,TRBJ2-3,CASSSGLGGTQYF,TGTGCCAGCAGCTCTGGGCTAGGAGGTACGCAGTATTTT
TRBD2,TRBV5-1,-,14,TRBJ2-3,CASSSGLAGEAQYF,TGCGCCAGCAGCAGCGGACTAGCGGGAGAGGCGCAGTATTTT
-,TRBV24-1,-,15,TRBJ2-6,CATSDGGSGANVLTF,TGTGCCACCAGTGATGGCGGCAGTGGGGCCAACGTCCTGACTTTC
TRBD1,TRBV9,-,13,TRBJ1-2,CASSVESTGGYTF,TGTGCCAGCAGCGTAGAGTCGACAGGGGGCTACACCTTC
-,TRBV7-9,-,14,TRBJ1-2,CASSLDRGSYGYTF,TGTGCCAGCAGCTTAGATAGGGGCAGCTATGGCTACACCTTC
TRBD1,TRBV19,-,15,TRBJ1-2,CATQTKTGMPDGYTF,TGTGCCACTCAAACTAAGACAGGGATGCCGGATGGCTACACCTTC
-,TRBV24-1,-,14,TRBJ1-6,CATSDLSGNSPLHF,TGTGCCACCAGTGATTTGAGCGGGAATTCACCCCTCCACTTT
TRBD1,TRBV11-1,-,16,TRBJ2-7,CASSLARTGMSWEQYF,TGTGCCAGCAGCTTAGCCCGGACAGGGATGTCGTGGGAGCAGTACTTC
-,TRBV3-1/TRBV3-2,once,16,TRBJ2-5,CASSQDATRTGETQYF,TGTGCCAGCAGCCAAGATGCGACTAGGACGGGAGAGACCCAGTACTTC
TRBD1,TRBV5-4,-,16,TRBJ2-7,CASTATGSGSSYEQYF,TGTGCCAGCACCGCGACAGGGAGTGGTTCGTCCTACGAGCAGTACTTC
-,TRBV7-3,-,16,TRBJ2-1,CASSASTGSLYNEQFF,TGTGCCAGCAGCGCCAGCACCGGGTCCCTTTACAATGAGCAGTTCTTC
-,TRBV4-2,-,15,TRBJ1-3,CASSQQIISGNTIYF,TGTGCCAGCAGCCAACAGATTATCTCTGGAAACACCATATATTTT
TRBD1,TRBV18,-,15,TRBJ1-1,CASSFQTGVNTEAFF,TGTGCCAGCTCATTTCAAACAGGGGTGAACACTGAAGCTTTCTTT
-,TRBV28,-,13,TRBJ1-1,CASSLMGGTEAFF,TGTGCCAGCAGTTTAATGGGGGGCACTGAAGCTTTCTTT
TRBD2,TRBV5-1,few,16,TRBJ2-2,CASSQGLAGATRELFF,TGCGCCAGCAGCCAAGGACTAGCGGGAGCCACCAGGGAGCTGTTTTTT
-,TRBV10-3,-,16,TRBJ1-1,CAIGAGLASWYTEAFF,TGTGCCATCGGGGCAGGATTGGCCAGTTGGTACACTGAAGCTTTCTTT
-,TRBV28,-,19,TRBJ2-3,CASNLRGGVVQTSTDTQYF,TGTGCCAGCAACCTTAGGGGTGGCGTCGTCCAAACTAGCACAGATACGCAGTATTTT
-,TRBV28,-,13,TRBJ1-4,CASNGGGNEKLFF,TGTGCCAGCAACGGCGGGGGTAATGAAAAACTGTTTTTT
-,TRBV18,-,15,TRBJ1-2,CASSVAGRANYGYTF,TGTGCCAGCTCGGTCGCCGGGAGAGCTAACTATGGCTACACCTTC
-,TRBV9,-,16,TRBJ2-2,CASSVQGLSNTGELFF,TGTGCCAGCAGCGTACAGGGACTTTCGAACACCGGGGAGCTGTTTTTT
TRBD2,TRBV3-1/TRBV3-2,-,15,TRBJ2-1,CASSQAAGGVNEQFF,TGTGCCAGCAGCCAAGCCGCGGGGGGGGTCAATGAGCAGTTCTTC
TRBD1,TRBV4-1,-,16,TRBJ1-2,CASSPGTGGKFNGYTF,TGCGCCAGCAGCCCAGGGACAGGGGGCAAGTTCAATGGCTACACCTTC
-,TRBV4-1,-,17,TRBJ2-7,CASSPTGATGLSYEQYF,TGCGCCAGCAGTCCGACGGGAGCGACAGGGCTGTCCTACGAGCAGTACTTC
-,TRBV6-1,-,13,TRBJ2-3,CASSETPKITQYF,TGTGCCAGCAGTGAAACACCCAAGATCACGCAGTATTTT
TRBD1,TRBV2,once,14,TRBJ1-5,CASTITGVDSTQHF,TGTGCCAGCACGATAACAGGGGTGGATTCGACCCAGCATTTT
TRBD2,TRBV29-1,-,14,TRBJ2-7,CSVGEGLRAYEQYF,TGCAGCGTTGGGGAGGGGCTCCGGGCCTACGAGCAGTACTTC
TRBD2,TRBV9,-,17,TRBJ2-7,CASSVGGLAGTPYEQYF,TGTGCCAGCAGCGTGGGAGGCCTAGCGGGGACCCCCTACGAGCAGTACTTC
-,TRBV18,few,13,TRBJ1-5,CASSPSGDEPQHF,TGTGCCAGCTCACCATCCGGAGACGAGCCCCAGCATTTT
-,TRBV20-1,once,14,TRBJ2-1,CSASVRSSYNEQFF,TGCAGTGCTAGTGTGCGGAGCTCCTACAATGAGCAGTTCTTC
TRBD1,TRBV3-1/TRBV3-2,-,16,TRBJ1-4,CASSQDRQGRREKLFF,TGTGCCAGCAGCCAGGATAGACAGGGAAGGCGCGAAAAACTGTTTTTT
TRBD2,TRBV2,-,15,TRBJ2-1,CASPRQSGRRNEQFF,TGTGCCAGCCCCCGTCAAAGCGGGAGGAGGAATGAGCAGTTCTTC
-,TRBV5-6,-,11,TRBJ1-1,CASSYYTEAFF,TGTGCCAGCAGCTACTACACTGAAGCTTTCTTT
-,TRBV2,-,13,TRBJ2-5,CASKLIPPETQYF,TGTGCCAGCAAGCTTATCCCTCCTGAGACCCAGTACTTC
-,TRBV24-1,-,11,TRBJ2-7,CATSDLSEQYF,TGTGCCACCAGTGATTTGTCAGAGCAGTACTTC
TRBD2,TRBV7-6,-,22,TRBJ2-7,CASSLVAGGSVGTSGSTYEQYF,TGTGCCAGCAGCTTAGTGGCGGGAGGGTCGGTGGGGACTAGCGGGAGCACCTACGAGCAGTACTTC
-,TRBV4-1,once,14,TRBJ2-2,CASSHETAPGELFF,TGCGCCAGCAGTCATGAGACAGCCCCCGGGGAGCTGTTTTTT
TRBD1,TRBV2,-,16,TRBJ1-6,CASSPDRGRGSSPLHF,TGTGCCAGCAGCCCGGACAGGGGCCGGGGAAGTTCACCCCTCCACTTT
-,TRBV7-8,-,13,TRBJ1-1,CASSIQTNTEAFF,TGTGCCAGCAGCATACAGACGAACACTGAAGCTTTCTTT
-,TRBV7-8,once,14,TRBJ1-5,CASSVEDSNQPQHF,TGTGCCAGCAGCGTTGAGGATAGCAATCAGCCCCAGCATTTT
-,TRBV28,-,15,TRBJ1-5,CASSLGQGGWQPQHF,TGTGCCAGCAGTTTAGGGCAGGGAGGTTGGCAGCCCCAGCATTTT
TRBD1,TRBV19,once,12,TRBJ1-1,CASTLRDSEAFF,TGTGCCAGTACCCTCCGGGACAGTGAAGCTTTCTTT